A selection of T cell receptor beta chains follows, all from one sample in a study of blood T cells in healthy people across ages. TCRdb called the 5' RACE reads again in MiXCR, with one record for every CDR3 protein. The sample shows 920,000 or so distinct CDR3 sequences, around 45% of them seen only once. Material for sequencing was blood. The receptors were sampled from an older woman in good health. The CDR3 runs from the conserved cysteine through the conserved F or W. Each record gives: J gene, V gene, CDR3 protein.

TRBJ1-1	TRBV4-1	CASSQGGRGIAEAFF
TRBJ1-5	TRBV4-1	CASSQGNQPQHF
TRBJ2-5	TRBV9	CASSSASGSGPETQYF
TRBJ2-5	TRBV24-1	CATSESPGTANQETQYF
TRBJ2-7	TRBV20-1	CSANEVTSGYYEQYF
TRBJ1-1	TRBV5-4	CASSFDRGLRGPEAFF
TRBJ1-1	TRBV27	CASRPNLGNTEAFF
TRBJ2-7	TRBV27	CASSVGGYSYEQYF
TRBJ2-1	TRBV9	CAGSVGRNNEQFF
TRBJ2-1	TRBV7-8	CASSLGRGLAGGEQFF
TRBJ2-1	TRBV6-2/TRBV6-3	CASSPGGQGAEQQFF
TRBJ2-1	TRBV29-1	CSVEGFTGMGSYNEQFF
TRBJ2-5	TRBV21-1	CASSKIAETQYF
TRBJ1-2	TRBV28	CASTQGGGGAVGYTF
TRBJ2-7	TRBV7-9	CASSSEGRTRSSYEQYF
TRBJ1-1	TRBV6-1	CASSEWGQSTEAFF
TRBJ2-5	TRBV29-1	CSVEAGGAGPQYF
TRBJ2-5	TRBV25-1	CASSDPRKGRETQYF
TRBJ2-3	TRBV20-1	CSAGGYQVTDTQYF
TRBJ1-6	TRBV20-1	CSATARVVIFDSPLHF
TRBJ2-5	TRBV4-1	CASSQALQGFGAQETQYF
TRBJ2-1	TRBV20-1	CSASPGLDNEQFF
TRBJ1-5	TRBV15	CATSRATGGDQPQHF
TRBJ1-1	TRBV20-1	CSAPGTGVPGTEAFF
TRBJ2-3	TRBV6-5	CASTIAGGPLDTQYF